The source of this T cell receptor (beta chain) is a study of human T cells and chemical hapten exposure. Time point defined: patch test 3, about 24 weeks after DPC sensitization. Treatment denoted: therapeutic diphenylcyclopropenone sensitization with weekly scalp DPC. Someone pulled total RNA out of unfractionated whole blood. Using its own MiXCR run on the RACE reads, TCRdb lists one record per CDR3 protein. The repertoire holds approximately 97,000 distinct CDR3 sequences, with roughly a quarter as singletons. The J segment lost 6 bases and the V segment lost 6 bases, leaving 7 bases of the junction unmatched. CDR3 length equals 14 residues. From germline, CDR1 is MDHEN and CDR2 SYDVKM. Study conclusions and caveats: In the PT1 data, expanded TCR counts showed a positive correlation with patch test score. There was no change with DPC sensitization in TCRs above 1 in 1000 frequency.

A word on this clonotype: What it binds is unknown.

The specimen comprised whole blood, sampled in connection with sensitization to the hapten diphenylcyclopropenone (DPC). The chain employs TRBV28 and TRBJ1-5; TRBD1 aligns across 8 bases. The clonotype originates from a man between 40 and 49 years old with alopecia areata. Some clones in this sample may be carry-over from other donors' samples. CDR3 DNA: TGTGCCAGCAGCCCAGACAGGGGTTCTCAGCCCCAGCATTTT. Its translation: CASSPDRGSQPQHF.